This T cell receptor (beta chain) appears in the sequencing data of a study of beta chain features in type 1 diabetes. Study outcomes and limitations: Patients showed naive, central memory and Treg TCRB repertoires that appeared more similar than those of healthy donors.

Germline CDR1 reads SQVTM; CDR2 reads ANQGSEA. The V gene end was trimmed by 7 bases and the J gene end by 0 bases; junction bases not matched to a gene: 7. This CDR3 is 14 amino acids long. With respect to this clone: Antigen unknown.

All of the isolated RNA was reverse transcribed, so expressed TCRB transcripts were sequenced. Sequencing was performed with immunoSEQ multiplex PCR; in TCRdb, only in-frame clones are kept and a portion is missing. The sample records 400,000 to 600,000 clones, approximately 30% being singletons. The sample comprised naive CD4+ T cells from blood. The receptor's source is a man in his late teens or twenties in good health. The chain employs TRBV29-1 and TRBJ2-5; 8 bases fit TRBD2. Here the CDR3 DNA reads TGCAGCGCAGACCCACTAGCGGACCAAGAGACCCAGTACTTC. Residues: CSADPLADQETQYF.